These 13 T cell receptor beta chains were sequenced from one sample in a study of T cells after yellow fever vaccination. TCRdb fed the 5' RACE reads into MiXCR, producing one record per CDR3 protein. The sample lists under 600,000 distinct CDR3 sequences, roughly a fifth occurring once. Sample: PBMCs, taken roughly 20 days after the first yellow fever vaccination. Receptor source: a man aged 18 to 30 who received the YFV17D yellow fever vaccine.

The chain uses TRBV6-2 or TRBV6-3 and TRBJ2-2; D may be TRBD1 (7 bases). With 8 bases removed from V and 4 bases from J, the gap between germline ends came to 11 bases. The germline V gene has CDR1 MNHEY and CDR2 SVGEGT. The length of the CDR3 is 13 residues. This CDR3 is CASHRGGTGELFF. CDR3 in DNA: TGTGCCAGCCACAGGGGAGGCACCGGGGAGCTGTTTTTT.

The V gene is TRBV6-1, the J gene TRBJ2-2; 7 bases match TRBD1. The V and J ends lost 6 bases and 4 bases, in that order; junction bases with no gene match: 11. CDR3 length: 16 amino acids. The germline V gene encodes CDR1 MNHNS and CDR2 SASEGT. This CDR3 is CASSPDRRGRTGELFF. The CDR3 DNA follows: TGTGCCAGCAGCCCCGACCGAAGGGGGCGCACCGGGGAGCTGTTTTTT.

This clonotype occurred a few times. The rearrangement links TRBV7-3 to TRBJ2-2, with 10 bases lining up with TRBD2. In germline, CDR1 is SGHTA, CDR2 FQGTGA. The CDR3 spans 16 residues. The trim removed 1 base at V and 4 bases at J, leaving 3 bases unmatched. CDR3 bases: TGTGCCAGCAGCTTAATAGCGGGGGGTCCCACCGGGGAGCTGTTTTTT. As protein: CASSLIAGGPTGELFF.

The chain uses TRBV5-1 and TRBJ2-3; the D gene is possibly TRBD2 (5 bases). V was pared by 2 bases and J by 9 bases, with 19 bases between. CDR1 is SGHRS, CDR2 YFSETQ, per germline. The CDR3 contains 15 residues. This chain's CDR3 is CASSFVAPAGETQYF. The CDR3 nucleotides are TGCGCCAGCAGCTTCGTCGCACCGGCCGGGGAGACGCAGTATTTT.

This clonotype was observed a handful of times. The chain links TRBV2 to TRBJ1-5, with D maybe TRBD1 (6 bases). The CDR3 is 13 residues long. Trimming pared 6 bases from V and 5 bases from J, leaving 11 bases between. In germline, CDR1 is SNHLY, CDR2 FYNNEI. The CDR3 protein is CASSPDRYQPQHF. The CDR3 nucleotides read TGTGCCAGCAGCCCAGACAGGTATCAGCCCCAGCATTTT.

This clonotype was found a few times. This chain joins TRBV3-1 and TRBJ2-3; TRBD2 agrees at 8 bases. Germline assignment: CDR1 LGHDT and CDR2 YNNKEL (reference sequence). With 0 bases clipped from V and 2 bases from J, the junction kept 7 bases outside the gene matches. This CDR3 spans 17 amino acids. The CDR3 protein is CASSQEPSGGLTDTQYF. CDR3 nucleotides: TGTGCCAGCAGCCAAGAGCCCAGCGGGGGCCTCACAGATACGCAGTATTTT.

The chain is built from TRBV5-6 and TRBJ1-4; the D is unclear. CDR3 length: 13 amino acids. The V gene lost 2 bases and the J gene lost 13 bases, with 15 bases spanning the gap. Germline V CDR1 and CDR2: SGHDT, YYEEEE. The CDR3 coding sequence is TGTGCCAGCAGCTTTATTTCCGCAGCCGCACTGTTTTTT. Its protein is CASSFISAAALFF. The variable domain in full, with the rest retrieved from reference TRBV5-6 and TRBJ1-4, is DAGVTQSPTHLIKTRGQQVTLRCSPKSGHDTVSWYQQALGQGPQFIFQYYEEEERQRGNFPDRFSGHQFPNYSSELNVNALLLGDSALYLCASSFISAAALFFGSGTQLSVL.

This clonotype was observed once. The chain joins TRBV7-9 to TRBJ2-3, with D hard to call. Germline V gene lookup returns CDR1 SEHNR and CDR2 FQNEAQ (reference sequence). This CDR3 region has 14 residues. V was trimmed by 0 bases and J by 2 bases, leaving 6 bases between them. CDR3 coding DNA: TGTGCCAGCAGCTTAGCCGTCAACACAGATACGCAGTATTTT. Amino acid sequence: CASSLAVNTDTQYF.

The chain has TRBV7-2 and TRBJ2-5, with D unclear. The length of the CDR3 is 14 residues. V gave up 3 bases and J gave up 3 bases, with 11 bases separating them. The germline CDR1 and CDR2 sequences are SGHTA and FQGNSA. The DNA of the CDR3 is TGTGCCAGCAGCTTCGCCCGACATAAAGAGACCCAGTACTTC. Its protein product is CASSFARHKETQYF.

The chain recombines TRBV5-1 with TRBJ1-1; D is uncertain. The germline CDR1 and CDR2 sequences are SGHRS and YFSETQ. Trimming took off 5 bases at V and 1 base at J, with 9 bases between the two ends. This CDR3 is 13 amino acids long. The CDR3 loop is CASRDVGNTEAFF. The CDR3 DNA reads as TGCGCCAGCAGAGACGTGGGGAACACTGAAGCTTTCTTT.

The table lists this clonotype with a few counts. CDR3 coding DNA: TGTGCCAGCATCAGGGGTGACCAAGATACGCAGTATTTT. Protein product: CASIRGDQDTQYF. The chain uses TRBV28 and TRBJ2-3, with D maybe TRBD1 (6 bases). The germline V gene encodes CDR1 MDHEN and CDR2 SYDVKM. This CDR3 spans 13 amino acids. The germline V and J ends were trimmed by 7 bases and 5 bases, with 13 bases remaining between them.

This chain uses TRBV2 with TRBJ1-6; tentatively, D is TRBD1 (6 bases). The CDR3 length is 17 residues. The V gene lost 6 bases and the J gene lost 7 bases, with 22 bases spanning the gap. CDR1 and CDR2 from the germline V gene are SNHLY and FYNNEI. The CDR3 region is CASRAKSGQLLNSPLHF. CDR3 DNA: TGTGCCAGCAGGGCAAAGAGCGGACAGTTACTGAATTCACCCCTCCACTTT.

This clonotype was seen more than once but under ten times. V usage is TRBV30 and J usage is TRBJ1-2; D not certain. Trimming left V 3 bases short and J 1 base short, with 3 bases between. The CDR3 is made up of 11 amino acids. Germline V gene sequence: CDR1 GTSNPN, CDR2 SVGIG (reference sequence). CDR3 region: CAWSGNYGYTF. The CDR3 DNA reads as TGTGCCTGGAGCGGTAACTATGGCTACACCTTC.